This T cell receptor beta chain was captured in a study of blood T cell repertoires in COVID-19. The V segment lost 4 bases and the J segment 6 bases; nucleotides outside the gene matches: 4. CDR1 and CDR2 (germline): SGHNT, YENEEA. CDR3 length equals 13 residues. Assay: immunoSEQ multiplex PCR; the TCRdb copy retains only in-frame clones and omits some. The table lists roughly 380,000 clones, around 91% of them singletons. This rearrangement joins TRBV11-3 to TRBJ2-7, with 9 positions matching TRBD1. The TCR sequence derives from a middle-aged woman with COVID-19, enrolled during active disease. Sequencing input: peripheral blood. The CDR3 coding sequence is TGTGCCAGCAGCTCCGGGACAGGGCGCGAGCAGTACTTC. It specifies CASSSGTGREQYF.